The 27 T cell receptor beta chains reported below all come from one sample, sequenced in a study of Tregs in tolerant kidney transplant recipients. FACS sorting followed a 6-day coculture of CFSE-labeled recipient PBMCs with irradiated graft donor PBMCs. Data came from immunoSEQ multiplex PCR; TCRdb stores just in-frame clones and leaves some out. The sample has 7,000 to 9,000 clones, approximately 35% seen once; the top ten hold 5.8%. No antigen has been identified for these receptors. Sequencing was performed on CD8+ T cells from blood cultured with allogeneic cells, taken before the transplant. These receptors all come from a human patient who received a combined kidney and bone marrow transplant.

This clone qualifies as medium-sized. CDR3 region: CASSLAVATNEKLFF. The CDR3 DNA is TGTGCCAGCAGTTTAGCCGTTGCAACTAATGAAAAACTGTTTTTT. This rearrangement joins TRBV6-6 to TRBJ1-4; the D is unclear. The CDR3 spans 15 residues. V lost 4 bases and J lost 0, with 9 bases in between. The germline V gene has CDR1 MNHNY and CDR2 SVGAGI (reference sequence).

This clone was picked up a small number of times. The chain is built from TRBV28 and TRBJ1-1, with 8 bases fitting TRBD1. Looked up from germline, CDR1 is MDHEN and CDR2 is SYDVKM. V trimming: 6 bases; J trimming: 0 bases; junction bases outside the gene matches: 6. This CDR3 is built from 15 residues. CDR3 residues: CASRRRDRMNTEAFF. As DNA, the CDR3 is TGTGCCAGCAGGAGACGGGACAGGATGAACACTGAAGCTTTCTTT.

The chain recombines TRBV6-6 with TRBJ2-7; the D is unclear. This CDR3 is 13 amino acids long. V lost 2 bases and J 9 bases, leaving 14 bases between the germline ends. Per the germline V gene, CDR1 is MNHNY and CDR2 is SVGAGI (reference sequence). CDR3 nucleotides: TGTGCCAGCAGTTACAAAACTGCGGTCCCGCAGTACTTC. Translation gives CASSYKTAVPQYF.

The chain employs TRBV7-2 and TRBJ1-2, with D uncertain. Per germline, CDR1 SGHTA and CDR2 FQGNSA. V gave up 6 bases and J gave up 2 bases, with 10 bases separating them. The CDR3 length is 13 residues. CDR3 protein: CASSQRGNYGYTF. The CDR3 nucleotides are TGTGCCAGCAGTCAGCGCGGAAACTATGGCTACACCTTC.

CDR3 DNA: TGTGCCAGCAGTTTAAAGTCTAGCGGACAACATATGACCTACGAGCAGTACTTC. This encodes CASSLKSSGQHMTYEQYF. This chain links TRBV27 with TRBJ2-7, with TRBD2 identical over 7 bases. This CDR3 region has 18 residues. V shed 2 bases and J 2 bases; nucleotides not matched to a gene: 15. The germline CDR1 and CDR2 sequences are MNHEY and SMNVEV (reference sequence).

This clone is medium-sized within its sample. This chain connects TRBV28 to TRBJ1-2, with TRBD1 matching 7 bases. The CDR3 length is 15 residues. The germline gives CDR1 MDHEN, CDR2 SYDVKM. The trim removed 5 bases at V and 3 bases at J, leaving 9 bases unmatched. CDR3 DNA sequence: TGTGCCAGCAGTCGATTCCCGGGACAGCACTATGGCTACACCTTC. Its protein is CASSRFPGQHYGYTF.

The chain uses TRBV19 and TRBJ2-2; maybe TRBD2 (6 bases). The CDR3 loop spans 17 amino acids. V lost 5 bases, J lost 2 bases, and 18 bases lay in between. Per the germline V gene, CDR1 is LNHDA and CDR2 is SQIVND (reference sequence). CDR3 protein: CASSLSSARGNTGELFF. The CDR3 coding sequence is TGTGCCAGTAGTCTGTCTAGCGCCCGGGGAAACACCGGGGAGCTGTTTTTT.

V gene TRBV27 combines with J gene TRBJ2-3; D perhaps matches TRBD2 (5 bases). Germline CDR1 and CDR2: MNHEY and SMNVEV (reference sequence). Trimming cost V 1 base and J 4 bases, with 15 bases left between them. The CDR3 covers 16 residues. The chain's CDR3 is CASSLLFPRGADTQYF. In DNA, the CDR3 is TGTGCCAGCAGTTTATTGTTCCCACGGGGAGCAGATACGCAGTATTTT.

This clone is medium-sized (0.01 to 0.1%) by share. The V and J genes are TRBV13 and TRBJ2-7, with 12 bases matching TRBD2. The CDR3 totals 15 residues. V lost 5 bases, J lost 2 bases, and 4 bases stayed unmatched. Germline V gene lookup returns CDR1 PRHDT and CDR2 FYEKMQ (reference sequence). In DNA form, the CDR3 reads TGTGCCAGCAGCACATGGACTAGCGGGACCTACGAGCAGTACTTC. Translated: CASSTWTSGTYEQYF.

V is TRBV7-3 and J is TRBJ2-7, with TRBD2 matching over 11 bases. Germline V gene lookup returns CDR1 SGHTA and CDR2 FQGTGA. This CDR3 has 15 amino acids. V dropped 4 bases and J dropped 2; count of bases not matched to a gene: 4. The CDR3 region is CASSSGLADPYEQYF. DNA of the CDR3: TGTGCCAGCAGCTCGGGACTAGCGGACCCCTACGAGCAGTACTTC. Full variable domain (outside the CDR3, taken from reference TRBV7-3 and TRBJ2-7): GAGVSQTPSNKVTEKGKYVELRCDPISGHTALYWYRQSLGQGPEFLIYFQGTGAADDSGLPNDRFFAVRPEGSVSTLKIQRTERGDSAVYLCASSSGLADPYEQYFGPGTRLTVT.

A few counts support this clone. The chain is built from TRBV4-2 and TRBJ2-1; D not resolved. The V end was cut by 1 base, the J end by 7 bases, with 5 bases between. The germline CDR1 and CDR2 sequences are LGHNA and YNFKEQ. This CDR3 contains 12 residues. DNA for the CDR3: TGTGCCAGCAGCCAAGTCAGTAATGAGCAGTTCTTC. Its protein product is CASSQVSNEQFF.

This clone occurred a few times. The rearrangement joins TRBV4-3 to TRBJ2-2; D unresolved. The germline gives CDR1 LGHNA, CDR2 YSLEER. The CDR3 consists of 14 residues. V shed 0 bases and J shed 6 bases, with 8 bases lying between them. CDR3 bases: TGCGCCAGCAGCCAAGATCCTAGTTCCGGGGAGCTGTTTTTT. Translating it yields CASSQDPSSGELFF.

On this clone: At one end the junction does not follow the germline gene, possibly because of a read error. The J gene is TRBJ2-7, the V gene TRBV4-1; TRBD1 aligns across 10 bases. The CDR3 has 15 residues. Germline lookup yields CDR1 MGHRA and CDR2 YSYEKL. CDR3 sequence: CASSQLGTGVYEQYF. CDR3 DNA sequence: TGTGCCAGCAGCCAATTAGGGACAGGGGTCTACGAGCAGTACTTC.

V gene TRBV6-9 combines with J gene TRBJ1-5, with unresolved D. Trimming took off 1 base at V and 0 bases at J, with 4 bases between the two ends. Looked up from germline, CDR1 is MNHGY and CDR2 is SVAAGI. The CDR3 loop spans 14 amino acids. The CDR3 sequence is CASSYWSSNQPQHF. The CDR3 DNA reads TGTGCCAGCAGTTATTGGAGTAGCAATCAGCCCCAGCATTTT.

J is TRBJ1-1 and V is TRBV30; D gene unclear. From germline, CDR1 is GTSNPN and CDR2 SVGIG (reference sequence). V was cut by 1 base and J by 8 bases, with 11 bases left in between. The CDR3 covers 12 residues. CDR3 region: CAWSGPGFEAFF. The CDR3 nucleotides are TGTGCCTGGAGTGGTCCAGGTTTCGAAGCTTTCTTT.

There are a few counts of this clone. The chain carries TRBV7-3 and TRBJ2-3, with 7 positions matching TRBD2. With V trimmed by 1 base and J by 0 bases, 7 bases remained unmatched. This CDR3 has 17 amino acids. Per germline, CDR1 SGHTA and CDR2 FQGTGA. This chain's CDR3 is CASSLILLAASTDTQYF. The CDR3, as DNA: TGTGCCAGCAGCTTAATTCTGCTAGCGGCTAGCACAGATACGCAGTATTTT. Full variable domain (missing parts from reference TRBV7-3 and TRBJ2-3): GAGVSQTPSNKVTEKGKYVELRCDPISGHTALYWYRQSLGQGPEFLIYFQGTGAADDSGLPNDRFFAVRPEGSVSTLKIQRTERGDSAVYLCASSLILLAASTDTQYFGPGTRLTVL.

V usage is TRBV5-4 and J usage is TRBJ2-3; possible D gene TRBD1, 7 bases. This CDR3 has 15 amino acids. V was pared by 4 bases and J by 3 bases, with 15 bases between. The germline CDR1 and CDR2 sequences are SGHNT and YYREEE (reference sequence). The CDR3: CASSTGGTATDTQYF. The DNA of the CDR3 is TGTGCCAGCAGCACTGGCGGGACAGCTACAGATACGCAGTATTTT.

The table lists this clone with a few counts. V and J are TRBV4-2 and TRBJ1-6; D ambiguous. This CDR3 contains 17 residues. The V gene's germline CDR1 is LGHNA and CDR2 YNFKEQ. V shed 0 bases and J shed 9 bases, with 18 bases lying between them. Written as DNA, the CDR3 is TGTGCCAGCAGCCAAGAATGGGGTGCGGGAAGTCGTTCACCCCTCCACTTT. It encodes CASSQEWGAGSRSPLHF.

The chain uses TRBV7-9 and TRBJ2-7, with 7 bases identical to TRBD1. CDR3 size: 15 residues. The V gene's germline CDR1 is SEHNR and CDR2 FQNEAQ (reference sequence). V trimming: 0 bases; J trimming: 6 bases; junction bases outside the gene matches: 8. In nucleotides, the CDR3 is TGTGCCAGCAGCTTAGCCATAGGACAGGACCCCGAGCAGTACTTC. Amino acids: CASSLAIGQDPEQYF. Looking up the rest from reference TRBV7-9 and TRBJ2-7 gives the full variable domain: DTGVSQNPRHKITKRGQNVTFRCDPISEHNRLYWYRQTLGQGPEFLTYFQNEAQLEKSRLLSDRFSAERPKGSFSTLEIQRTEQGDSAMYLCASSLAIGQDPEQYFGPGTRLTVT.

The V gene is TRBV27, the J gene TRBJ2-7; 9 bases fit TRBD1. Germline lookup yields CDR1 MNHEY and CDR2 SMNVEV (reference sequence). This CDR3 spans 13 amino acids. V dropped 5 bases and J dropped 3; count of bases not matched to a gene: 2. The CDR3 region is CASSPGQGYEQYF. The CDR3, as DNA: TGTGCCAGCAGTCCGGGACAGGGCTACGAGCAGTACTTC.

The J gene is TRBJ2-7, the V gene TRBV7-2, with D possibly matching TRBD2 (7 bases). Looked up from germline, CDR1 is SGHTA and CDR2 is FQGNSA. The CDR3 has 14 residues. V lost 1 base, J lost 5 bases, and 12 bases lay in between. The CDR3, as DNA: TGTGCCAGCAGCTTAGAGGGGGGGCTAAACGAGCAGTACTTC. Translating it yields CASSLEGGLNEQYF.

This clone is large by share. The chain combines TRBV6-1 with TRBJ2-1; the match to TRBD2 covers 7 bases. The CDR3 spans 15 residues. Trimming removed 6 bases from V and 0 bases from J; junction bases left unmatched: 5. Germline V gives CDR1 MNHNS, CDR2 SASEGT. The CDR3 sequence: CASSTSANSYNEQFF. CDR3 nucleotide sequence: TGTGCCAGCAGCACTAGCGCCAACTCCTACAATGAGCAGTTCTTC.

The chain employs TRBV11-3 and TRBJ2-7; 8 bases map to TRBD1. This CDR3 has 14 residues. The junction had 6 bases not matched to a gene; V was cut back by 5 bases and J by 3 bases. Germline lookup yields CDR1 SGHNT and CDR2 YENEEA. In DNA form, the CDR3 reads TGTGCCAGCAGCGCACAGGGGGTTGACTACGAGCAGTACTTC. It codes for CASSAQGVDYEQYF.

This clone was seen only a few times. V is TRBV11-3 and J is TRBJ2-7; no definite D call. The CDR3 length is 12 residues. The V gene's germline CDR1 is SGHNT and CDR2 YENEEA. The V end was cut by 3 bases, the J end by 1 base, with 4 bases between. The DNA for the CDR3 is TGTGCCAGCAGCTTCGGGTCCTACGAGCAGTACTTC. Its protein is CASSFGSYEQYF.

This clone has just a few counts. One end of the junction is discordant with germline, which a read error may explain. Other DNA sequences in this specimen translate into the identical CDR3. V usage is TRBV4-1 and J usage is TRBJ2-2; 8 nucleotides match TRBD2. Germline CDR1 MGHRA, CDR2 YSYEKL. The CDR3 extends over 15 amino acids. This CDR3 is CASSPVRSGTGELFF. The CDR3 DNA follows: TGTGCCAGCAGCCCGGTTCGTAGCGGGACAGGGGAGCTGTTTTTT.

The CDR3 spells CASSRGSSNQPQHF. The CDR3, as DNA: TGTGCCAGTAGTCGAGGGAGTAGCAATCAGCCCCAGCATTTT. This chain joins TRBV19 and TRBJ1-5; D is uncertain. Germline CDR1 is LNHDA and CDR2 is SQIVND (reference sequence). This CDR3 region has 14 residues. V was pared by 5 bases and J by 0 bases, with 8 bases between. Full variable domain (missing parts from reference TRBV19 and TRBJ1-5): DGGITQSPKYLFRKEGQNVTLSCEQNLNHDAMYWYRQDPGQGLRLIYYSQIVNDFQKGDIAEGYSVSREKKESFPLTVTSAQKNPTAFYLCASSRGSSNQPQHFGDGTRLSIL.

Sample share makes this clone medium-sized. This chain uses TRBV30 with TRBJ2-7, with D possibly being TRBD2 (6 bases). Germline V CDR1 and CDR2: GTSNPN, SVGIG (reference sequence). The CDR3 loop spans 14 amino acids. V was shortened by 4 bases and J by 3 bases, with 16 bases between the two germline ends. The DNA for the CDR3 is TGTGCCTGGATCCGGAGGGGTGGTCGCTACGAGCAGTACTTC. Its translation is CAWIRRGGRYEQYF.